Presented here are 5 T cell receptor beta chains from one specimen sequenced in a study of CXCR3-negative and CXCR3-positive naive CD8 T cells (dated 2019 in TCRdb). TCRdb lists the instrument as NextSeq 550. The Human TCR Profiling Kit (MiLaboratory) was used to prepare UMI-labeled 5' RACE TRB cDNA libraries. TCRdb reprocessed the sequencing reads and holds a single record per CDR3 protein sequence, with no DNA. This sample's table lists approximately 58,000 distinct CDR3 sequences. Around 0.4% of the sample goes to the ten largest clones. Input material: naive CXCR3- CD8+ T cells from blood. The cell subset or site tag for this specimen amounts to: CD45RO-CCR7+CD27+CD95- naive CD8+ T cells lacking CXCR3 (TNR3-). These TCRs come from a human donor in good health. Some clones in this sample may be carry-over from other donors' samples.

This chain joins TRBV18 and TRBJ2-1; lacking DNA, the TRBD1 call made by TCRdb goes unchecked. In germline, CDR1 is KGHSH, CDR2 LQKENI. The CDR3 loop spans 15 amino acids. This CDR3 is CASSPGTSSYNEQFF. Using reference TRBV18 and TRBJ2-1 for the parts outside the CDR3, the full variable domain is NAGVMQNPRHLVRRRGQEARLRCSPMKGHSHVYWYRQLPEEGLKFMVYLQKENIIDESGMPKERFSAEFPKEGPSILRIQQVVRGDSAAYFCASSPGTSSYNEQFFGPGTRLTVL.

V gene TRBV5-1 combines with J gene TRBJ2-3; TCRdb calls TRBD2, which cannot be checked without DNA. The CDR3 is 16 residues long. The V gene's germline CDR1 is SGHRS and CDR2 YFSETQ. This chain's CDR3 is CASSPRTSGGADTQYF.

This chain joins TRBV7-6 and TRBJ2-7; TCRdb indicates TRBD2, and absent DNA this call remains unverified. This CDR3 is built from 16 residues. Germline CDR1 is SGHVS and CDR2 is FNYEAQ. This CDR3 is CASSSGGGLRPYEQYF.

The V and J genes are TRBV20-1 and TRBJ2-5; TCRdb returns TRBD2, unconfirmable since there is no DNA. CDR3 length: 18 amino acids. Per germline, CDR1 DFQATT and CDR2 SNEGSKA (reference sequence). CDR3 in amino acids: CSARDLASGRAFQETQYF.

CDR3 loop: CASSFPGELFF. This sequence joins TRBV12-3 or TRBV12-4 and TRBJ2-2. This CDR3 comprises 11 residues.